This is a list of T cell receptor beta chains from one sample in a study of long-term antiretroviral therapy in people with HIV. Assay: immunoSEQ multiplex PCR; the TCRdb copy retains only in-frame clones and omits some. The sample carries almost 35,000 clones, around 94% recorded once. The sample was unsorted PBMCs, taken just over 5 years after starting antiretroviral therapy. All receptors derive from a woman aged 50 to 60 with HIV. Each CDR3 is given with its conserved first and last residue. The D gene is left open where the match is weak. A clone size is listed for some rows: how often the clone was seen (once, few, many), or a class if it is expanded.

d_call clone_size j_call v_call cdr3_length cdr3_aa cdr3_nt
TRBD1 - TRBJ1-6 TRBV7-3 16 CASSSVVDRVDSPLHF TGTGCCAGCAGCTCCGTAGTCGACAGGGTTGATTCACCCCTCCACTTT
TRBD1 - TRBJ1-2 TRBV10-3 14 CAISTGTGAYGYTF TGTGCCATCAGTACCGGGACAGGGGCCTATGGCTACACCTTC
- - TRBJ1-5 TRBV2 14 CASSSGRERQPQHF TGTGCCAGCAGTTCGGGCAGGGAGAGGCAGCCCCAGCATTTT
- once TRBJ1-6 TRBV10-3 14 CAISEIEGNSPLHF TGTGCCATCAGTGAGATAGAGGGTAATTCACCCCTCCACTTT
- - TRBJ2-3 TRBV30 11 CAWLNSATQYF TGTGCCTGGCTTAATTCAGCGACGCAGTATTTT
TRBD1 - TRBJ1-6 TRBV5-1 15 CASSLEGDRGSPLHF TGCGCCAGCAGCTTGGAGGGGGACAGGGGTTCACCCCTCCACTTT
TRBD1 - TRBJ2-7 TRBV18 16 CASSPRVEGAVYEQYF TGTGCCAGCTCACCACGGGTAGAGGGGGCTGTCTACGAGCAGTACTTC
- - TRBJ2-5 TRBV13 13 CASSLGRTETQYF TGTGCCAGCAGCTTAGGCCGCACGGAGACCCAGTACTTC
TRBD2 - TRBJ2-1 TRBV11-3 15 CASSSEAGTYNEQFF TGTGCCAGCAGCTCGGAAGCGGGAACCTACAATGAGCAGTTCTTC
TRBD2 few TRBJ2-7 TRBV19 14 CASSMTGTSYEQYF TGTGCCAGTAGTATGACCGGGACTAGCTACGAGCAGTACTTC
- once TRBJ2-1 TRBV15 15 CATRDPGLPGDEQFF TGTGCCACCAGGGATCCGGGACTACCAGGGGATGAGCAGTTCTTC
- - TRBJ1-1 TRBV25-1 15 CASSAVITQNTEAFF TGTGCCAGCAGTGCAGTTATTACCCAAAACACTGAAGCTTTCTTT
TRBD1 once TRBJ1-4 TRBV27 14 CASRDRGGGEKLFF TGTGCCAGCAGGGACAGGGGGGGCGGTGAAAAACTGTTTTTT
- once TRBJ2-2 TRBV12-2 18 CASRPPGLAGVNTGELFF TGTGCAAGTCGCCCCCCCGGACTAGCGGGGGTTAACACCGGGGAGCTGTTTTTT
- - TRBJ1-6 TRBV11-1 14 CASSLVAGAMPLHF TGTGCCAGCAGCTTAGTAGCGGGGGCGATGCCCCTCCACTTT
TRBD1 - TRBJ1-4 TRBV27 15 CASSSNRGANEKLFF TGTGCCAGCAGTTCTAACAGGGGGGCCAATGAAAAACTGTTTTTT
TRBD1 - TRBJ1-4 TRBV5-4 16 CASSLGSTGPEEKLFF TGTGCCAGCAGCTTGGGATCGACAGGGCCGGAGGAAAAACTGTTTTTT
TRBD1 - TRBJ1-4 TRBV6-5 14 CASSQLRTGEKLFF TGTGCCAGCAGTCAACTCAGGACAGGTGAAAAACTGTTTTTT
- few TRBJ1-2 TRBV5-4 12 CASSLYPYGYTF TGTGCCAGCAGCTTGTACCCCTATGGCTACACCTTC
- few TRBJ2-1 TRBV5-5 13 CASSWGPDNEQFF TGTGCCAGCAGCTGGGGGCCGGACAATGAGCAGTTCTTC
- - TRBJ1-6 TRBV5-6 15 CASSPERQDNSPLHF TGTGCCAGCAGCCCGGAACGACAGGATAATTCACCCCTCCACTTT
TRBD1 once TRBJ1-1 TRBV20-1 11 CSAGGQGGAFF TGCAGTGCCGGGGGACAGGGTGGCGCTTTCTTT
TRBD1 - TRBJ2-2 TRBV30 15 CAWSRGTGDTGELFF TGTGCCTGGAGTCGAGGGACAGGGGATACCGGGGAGCTGTTTTTT
TRBD2 few TRBJ2-7 TRBV5-6 14 CASSWEGGPYEQYF TGTGCCAGCAGCTGGGAGGGAGGGCCCTACGAGCAGTACTTC
- - TRBJ2-5 TRBV5-1 13 CASRMGSQETQYF TGCGCCAGCAGAATGGGCAGCCAAGAGACCCAGTACTTC
- - TRBJ1-4 TRBV4-2 17 CASSQDSRGQVKGKLFF TGTGCCAGCAGCCAAGATAGTCGAGGGCAGGTGAAGGGGAAACTGTTTTTT
- - TRBJ2-6 TRBV2 15 CASRTRGIGANVLTF TGTGCCAGCAGGACTCGGGGTATTGGGGCCAACGTCCTGACTTTC
- - TRBJ2-7 TRBV10-3 19 CAISEWIQGGGPEVYEQYF TGTGCCATCAGTGAGTGGATACAGGGGGGGGGTCCGGAGGTCTACGAGCAGTACTTC
- once TRBJ1-2 TRBV23-1 14 CASSHPDLSYGYTF TGCGCCAGCAGTCACCCGGACCTTTCCTATGGCTACACCTTC
- once TRBJ1-2 TRBV7-8 16 CASSREVSGNNYGYTF TGTGCCAGCAGCAGAGAGGTTTCTGGAAACAACTATGGCTACACCTTC
- - TRBJ2-7 TRBV6-1 16 CASSEYSRGAPYEQYF TGTGCCAGCAGTGAATACTCTCGGGGCGCCCCCTACGAGCAGTACTTC
- - TRBJ1-1 TRBV5-8 15 CASSFQGYMNTEAFF TGTGCCAGCAGCTTTCAGGGCTACATGAACACTGAAGCTTTCTTT
- - TRBJ2-1 TRBV9 17 CASRARARADIYNEQFF TGTGCCAGCAGGGCAAGAGCTAGAGCCGACATATACAATGAGCAGTTCTTC
- - TRBJ1-4 TRBV7-2 13 CASSLALYEKLFF TGTGCCAGCAGCTTAGCGCTATATGAAAAACTGTTTTTT
- once TRBJ1-2 TRBV2 15 CASDEVEAGSYGYTF TGTGCCAGCGATGAGGTGGAGGCAGGAAGCTATGGCTACACCTTC
TRBD2 - TRBJ2-3 TRBV9 15 CASSAGGGGRGTQYF TGTGCCAGCAGCGCTGGCGGCGGGGGGCGGGGTACGCAGTATTTT
- - TRBJ2-5 TRBV7-9 14 CASSSPQSQETQYF TGTGCCAGCAGCTCCCCTCAAAGTCAAGAGACCCAGTACTTC
- - TRBJ2-3 TRBV20-1 11 CSTERGDTQYF TGCAGTACGGAGAGGGGGGATACGCAGTATTTT
- once TRBJ1-4 TRBV30 13 CAWSTGKSEKLFF TGTGCCTGGAGTACAGGGAAGAGTGAAAAACTGTTTTTT
- - TRBJ2-2 TRBV27 14 CASTYSGFSGELFF TGTGCCAGCACTTATTCCGGGTTCTCCGGGGAGCTGTTTTTT
- - TRBJ1-2 TRBV30 14 CAWSVSRSSYGYTF TGTGCCTGGAGTGTATCTCGATCGAGCTATGGCTACACCTTC
- - TRBJ1-3 TRBV19 16 CASESSRGGPGNTIYF TGTGCCAGTGAATCTTCCAGAGGCGGTCCTGGAAACACCATATATTTT
TRBD1 - TRBJ1-2 TRBV30 13 CAWTQRTGQGYTF TGTGCCTGGACCCAAAGGACAGGGCAGGGCTACACCTTC
- - TRBJ2-2 TRBV29-1 11 CSVDSTGELFF TGCAGCGTTGATAGCACCGGGGAGCTGTTTTTT